The present entry profiles one T cell receptor (beta chain) with its context. What it recognizes is unknown. The sample originates from a study of cytomegalovirus exposure and HLA in healthy donors. Whole-study context: Earlier results showed almost 120 million unique TCR beta sequences derived from approximately 170 million T cells. The study's findings and limits: The analysis excluded some indistinguishable V segments, including TRBV6-2 and TRBV6-3.

Amplification used 60 Vbeta primers and 13 Jbeta primers. TCRdb keeps only in-frame clones here, not all; method: immunoSEQ multiplex PCR. The data hold more than 85,000 clones, with about 90% observed a single time. The CDR3 is 16 residues long. Germline CDR1 SEHNR, CDR2 FQNEAQ (reference sequence). Trimming removed 5 bases at V and 0 bases at J, with 17 bases between. The J gene is TRBJ2-7, the V gene TRBV7-9; tentatively, D is TRBD2 (6 bases). The sample was PBMCs. This TCR came from a man between 35 and 55 years old in good health and CMV-seronegative. The CDR3 DNA follows: TGTGCCAGCAGCCCGGGTGGGCGGGGCGGCTCCTACGAGCAGTACTTC. Protein: CASSPGGRGGSYEQYF.